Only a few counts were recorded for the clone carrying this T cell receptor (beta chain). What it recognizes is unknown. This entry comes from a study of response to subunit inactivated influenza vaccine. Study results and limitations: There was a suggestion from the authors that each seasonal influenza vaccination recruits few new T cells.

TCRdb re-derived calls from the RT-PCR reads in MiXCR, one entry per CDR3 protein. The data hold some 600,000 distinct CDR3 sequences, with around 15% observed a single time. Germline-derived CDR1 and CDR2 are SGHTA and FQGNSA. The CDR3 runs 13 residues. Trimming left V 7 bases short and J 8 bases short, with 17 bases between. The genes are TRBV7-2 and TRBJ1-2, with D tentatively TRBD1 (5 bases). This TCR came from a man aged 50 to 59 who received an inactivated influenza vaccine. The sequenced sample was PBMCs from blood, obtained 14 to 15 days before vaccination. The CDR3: CASTIPGLGGYTF. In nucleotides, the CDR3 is TGTGCCAGCACCATCCCAGGGCTAGGGGGCTACACCTTC.